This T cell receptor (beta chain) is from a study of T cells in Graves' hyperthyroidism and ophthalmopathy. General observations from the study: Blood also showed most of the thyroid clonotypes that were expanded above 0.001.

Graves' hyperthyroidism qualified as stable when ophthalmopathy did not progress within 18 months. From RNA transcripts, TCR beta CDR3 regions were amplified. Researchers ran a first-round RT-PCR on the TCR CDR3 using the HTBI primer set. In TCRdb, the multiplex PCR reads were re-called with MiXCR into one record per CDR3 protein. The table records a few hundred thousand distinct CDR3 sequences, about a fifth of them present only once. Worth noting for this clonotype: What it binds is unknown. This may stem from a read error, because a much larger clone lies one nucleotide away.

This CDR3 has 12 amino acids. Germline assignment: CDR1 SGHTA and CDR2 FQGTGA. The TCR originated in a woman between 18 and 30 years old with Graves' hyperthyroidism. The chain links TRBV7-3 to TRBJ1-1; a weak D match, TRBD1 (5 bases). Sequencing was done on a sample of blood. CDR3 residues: CASSPQGLEACF. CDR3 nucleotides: TGTGCCAGCAGCCCCCAGGGTCTTGAAGCTTGCTTT.